The clone carrying this TCR beta chain was recorded many times. Germline CDR1 SGHTA, CDR2 FQGNSA. The CDR3 is 14 residues long. Trimming removed 5 bases from V and 10 bases from J, with 18 bases in between. TCRdb passed the RT-PCR reads through MiXCR, listing each CDR3 protein once. This table has 650,000 to 800,000 distinct CDR3 sequences, 12% to 15% appearing once. Sequencing input: memory CD4+ T cells from blood. J is TRBJ2-1 and V is TRBV7-2; no clear D gene. This TCR derives from a female donor in good health, serving as a healthy control. CDR3 protein: CASSPGPQSEEQFF. CDR3 sequence (DNA): TGTGCCAGCAGCCCAGGACCCCAATCGGAGGAGCAGTTCTTC. The variable domain in full, completed from reference TRBV7-2 and TRBJ2-1, reads GAGVSQSPSNKVTEKGKDVELRCDPISGHTALYWYRQSLGQGLEFLIYFQGNSAPDKSGLPSDRFSAERTGGSVSTLTIQRTQQEDSAVYLCASSPGPQSEEQFFGPGTRLTVL.